This T cell receptor beta chain was identified during a study of Ad26.COV2.S vaccination and SARS-CoV-2 variants. Study overall: The vaccine Ad26.COV2.S was put into the muscle once, or twice with 56 days between. Points from the study as a whole: Measures of TCR breadth and depth may have fallen short of total T cell responses. In vaccinated individuals, spike-specific CD8+ and CD4+ T cell responses reportedly displayed substantial breadth.

The repertoire was sequenced with immunoSEQ multiplex PCR; TCRdb's copy has only in-frame clones and lacks some. The table lists roughly 300,000 clones, around 89% of them singletons. Sample treatment: over 15 received Ad26.COV2.S at low or high dose, single or two shots; about 5 received placebo; per-sample allocation not given. Collection of the samples took place on day 63 after the first injection of vaccine or placebo. Ad26.COV2.S expressed prefusion-stabilized spike from the original Wuhan strain. Comments on this clone: Its target is not known.

V dropped 0 bases and J dropped 3 bases, with 15 bases sitting between them. Per the germline V gene, CDR1 is SEHNR and CDR2 is FQNEAQ (reference sequence). CDR3 length: 17 residues. The TCR comes from a person aged 18-65 years who received the Ad26.COV2.S COVID-19 vaccine or a placebo. The chain joins TRBV7-9 to TRBJ1-5; D may be TRBD1 (5 bases). The material was peripheral blood, obtained in a trial of Ad26.COV2.S vaccine versus placebo. CDR3 amino acids: CASSLAVRGGTNQPQHF. The DNA for the CDR3 is TGTGCCAGCAGCTTAGCGGTGAGGGGAGGGACCAATCAGCCCCAGCATTTT. The full variable domain, rest sourced from reference TRBV7-9 and TRBJ1-5, is DTGVSQNPRHKITKRGQNVTFRCDPISEHNRLYWYRQTLGQGPEFLTYFQNEAQLEKSRLLSDRFSAERPKGSFSTLEIQRTEQGDSAMYLCASSLAVRGGTNQPQHFGDGTRLSIL.